The source of this TCR beta chain is a study of CD8+CD57+ T cells in acquired aplastic anemia. Study as a whole: The average for DNA from sorted CD4+ and CD8+ cells was 2.5 to 4 ug. Study-wide findings and caveats: The study identified roughly 29 CD8+ CDR3 sequences shared by patients and controls.

Both TCR beta VDJ combination and CDR3 sequence profiling were carried out. Genomic DNA was the template for this profiling. TCRdb analysed the reads with MiXCR anew, one entry per CDR3 protein. The data hold about 190,000 distinct CDR3 sequences, with around 45% observed a single time. The sequenced patients had an expansion of CD8+CD57+ cells seen by flow cytometry. On this clonotype: What it recognizes is unknown.

Germline lookup yields CDR1 SGHAT and CDR2 FQDESV (reference sequence). The CDR3 spans 14 residues. V lost 7 bases to trimming and J lost 8 bases; unmatched junction nucleotides: 11. The receptor was isolated from a human donor with aplastic anemia. The material sequenced was sorted CD4+, CD8+, or CD8+CD57+ T cells (not recorded which) from PBMCs. The J gene is TRBJ2-1, the V gene TRBV11-1, with 7 bases that match TRBD2. The CDR3 loop reads CASIGRVLKDEQFF. The CDR3 DNA sequence: TGTGCCAGCATTGGGAGGGTCCTTAAGGATGAGCAGTTCTTC. The entire variable domain, with the rest obtained from reference TRBV11-1 and TRBJ2-1, is as follows: EAEVAQSPRYKITEKSQAVAFWCDPISGHATLYWYRQILGQGPELLVQFQDESVVDDSQLPKDRFSAERLKGVDSTLKIQPAELGDSAMYLCASIGRVLKDEQFFGPGTRLTVL.